This is a list of T cell receptor beta chains from one sample in a study of control samples from healthy donors and cancer patients. Here immunoSEQ multiplex PCR was the method, and the copy in TCRdb shows in-frame clones only, minus some. The table shows some 120,000 clones, with about 95% occurring only once. The specimen was blood. The receptor set was obtained from a man aged 30 to 39 in good health. Both conserved end residues are part of each CDR3. D genes are given only for firm matches. Clone size appears in some rows only: once, few, many, or a class for an expanded clone.

D: NA
J: TRBJ2-5
size: NA
V: TRBV6-2/TRBV6-3
CDR3: CASSYSLETQYF
DNA: TGTGCCAGCAGTTACTCCCTGGAGACCCAGTACTTC

D: TRBD1
J: TRBJ2-3
size: NA
V: TRBV18
CDR3: CASSPWDRSSTDTQYF
DNA: TGTGCCAGCTCACCATGGGACAGGTCTAGCACAGATACGCAGTATTTT

D: TRBD1
J: TRBJ2-5
size: NA
V: TRBV18
CDR3: CASSSRQGQETQYF
DNA: TGTGCCAGCTCATCTAGACAGGGTCAAGAGACCCAGTACTTC

D: NA
J: TRBJ2-2
size: NA
V: TRBV24-1
CDR3: CATSVEGAGELFF
DNA: TGTGCCACCAGCGTTGAAGGGGCCGGGGAGCTGTTTTTT

D: NA
J: TRBJ1-5
size: NA
V: TRBV4-1
CDR3: CASSQDPGVGQPQHF
DNA: TGCGCCAGCAGCCAAGATCCCGGGGTCGGTCAGCCCCAGCATTTT

D: NA
J: TRBJ2-6
size: NA
V: TRBV29-1
CDR3: CSVASGPLNSGANVLTF
DNA: TGCAGCGTTGCATCAGGGCCTTTAAACTCTGGGGCCAACGTCCTGACTTTC

D: TRBD2
J: TRBJ2-6
size: NA
V: TRBV4-1
CDR3: CASSRASTSGGGGANVLTF
DNA: TGCGCCAGCAGCCGAGCCTCCACTAGCGGGGGAGGGGGGGCCAACGTCCTGACTTTC

D: NA
J: TRBJ2-2
size: NA
V: TRBV9
CDR3: CASSVDFAANTGELFF
DNA: TGTGCCAGCAGCGTAGATTTCGCGGCGAACACCGGGGAGCTGTTTTTT

D: TRBD1
J: TRBJ1-2
size: NA
V: TRBV4-1
CDR3: CASSQETGLGYGYTF
DNA: TGCGCCAGCAGCCAAGAGACAGGGCTAGGCTATGGCTACACCTTC

D: TRBD1
J: TRBJ1-5
size: NA
V: TRBV5-8
CDR3: CASFRQGRGNQPQHF
DNA: TGTGCCAGCTTCCGACAGGGGAGGGGCAATCAGCCCCAGCATTTT

D: TRBD1
J: TRBJ1-4
size: once
V: TRBV27
CDR3: CASSGRDRGITNEKLFF
DNA: TGTGCCAGCAGTGGCCGGGACAGGGGAATAACTAATGAAAAACTGTTTTTT

D: NA
J: TRBJ2-1
size: NA
V: TRBV11-3
CDR3: CASSTLGGQYNEQFF
DNA: TGTGCCAGCAGCACCCTTGGGGGGCAATACAATGAGCAGTTCTTC

D: NA
J: TRBJ2-7
size: NA
V: TRBV27
CDR3: CASRQFGQSHYEQYF
DNA: TGTGCCAGCAGACAATTCGGACAGTCCCACTACGAGCAGTACTTC

D: NA
J: TRBJ1-6
size: NA
V: TRBV4-2
CDR3: CASSQEDPRYSPLHF
DNA: TGTGCCAGCAGCCAAGAGGACCCGAGATATTCACCCCTCCACTTT

D: NA
J: TRBJ1-5
size: once
V: TRBV28
CDR3: CASSPPINQPQHF
DNA: TGTGCCAGCAGTCCCCCGATCAATCAGCCCCAGCATTTT

D: NA
J: TRBJ1-1
size: NA
V: TRBV6-5
CDR3: CASSYEGNTEAFF
DNA: TGTGCCAGCAGTTATGAGGGGAACACTGAAGCTTTCTTT

D: NA
J: TRBJ1-1
size: NA
V: TRBV7-9
CDR3: CASSLQGSTEAFF
DNA: TGTGCCAGCAGCCTCCAGGGGTCAACTGAAGCTTTCTTT

D: NA
J: TRBJ2-7
size: NA
V: TRBV7-2
CDR3: CASSLEGGSYEQYF
DNA: TGTGCCAGCAGCTTAGAGGGGGGCTCCTACGAGCAGTACTTC

D: NA
J: TRBJ1-2
size: once
V: TRBV6-5
CDR3: CASSKRVTDPYGYTF
DNA: TGTGCCAGCAGCAAAAGAGTGACAGATCCCTATGGCTACACCTTC

D: NA
J: TRBJ1-2
size: NA
V: TRBV27
CDR3: CASSFTARYGYTF
DNA: TGTGCCAGCAGTTTTACGGCCCGCTATGGCTACACCTTC

D: TRBD2
J: TRBJ2-1
size: once
V: TRBV11-2
CDR3: CASRDWASGASNEQFF
DNA: TGTGCCAGCAGGGATTGGGCTAGCGGGGCCTCCAATGAGCAGTTCTTC

D: TRBD2
J: TRBJ2-1
size: NA
V: TRBV19
CDR3: CASSIASGGYTEQFF
DNA: TGTGCCAGTAGTATAGCTAGCGGGGGGTACACTGAGCAGTTCTTC

D: NA
J: TRBJ2-7
size: NA
V: TRBV3-1/TRBV3-2
CDR3: CASSQPSGPGNPYEQYF
DNA: TGTGCCAGCAGCCAGCCTAGTGGACCAGGTAATCCCTACGAGCAGTACTTC

D: NA
J: TRBJ1-6
size: once
V: TRBV9
CDR3: CASSEEEVTPLHF
DNA: TGTGCCAGCAGCGAGGAGGAGGTTACACCCCTCCACTTT

D: NA
J: TRBJ1-3
size: NA
V: TRBV30
CDR3: CAYQVYSGNTIYF
DNA: TGTGCCTATCAGGTCTACTCTGGAAACACCATATATTTT

D: TRBD1
J: TRBJ2-5
size: NA
V: TRBV7-9
CDR3: CASSFGQGWETQYF
DNA: TGTGCCAGCAGCTTTGGACAGGGGTGGGAGACCCAGTACTTC

D: TRBD1
J: TRBJ2-7
size: NA
V: TRBV7-6
CDR3: CASSLAGTGAYEQYF
DNA: TGTGCCAGCAGCTTAGCCGGGACAGGCGCCTACGAGCAGTACTTC

D: TRBD1
J: TRBJ1-6
size: NA
V: TRBV9
CDR3: CASSETGGQYNSPLHF
DNA: TGTGCCAGCAGCGAAACAGGGGGCCAGTATAATTCACCCCTCCACTTT

D: TRBD2
J: TRBJ2-1
size: NA
V: TRBV2
CDR3: CASSEWLAGGEQFF
DNA: TGTGCCAGCAGTGAGTGGCTAGCGGGGGGGGAGCAGTTCTTC

D: NA
J: TRBJ2-7
size: NA
V: TRBV9
CDR3: CASSVAVGEYEQYF
DNA: TGTGCCAGCAGCGTAGCTGTTGGGGAATACGAGCAGTACTTC

D: NA
J: TRBJ1-4
size: NA
V: TRBV2
CDR3: CASSAAVRVLSDGLFF
DNA: TGTGCCAGCAGTGCGGCAGTTCGGGTTCTAAGTGACGGACTGTTTTTT

D: NA
J: TRBJ1-3
size: NA
V: TRBV6-2/TRBV6-3
CDR3: CASSYDGYSGNTIYF
DNA: TGTGCCAGCAGTTACGACGGATACTCTGGAAACACCATATATTTT

D: TRBD1
J: TRBJ1-2
size: NA
V: TRBV5-6
CDR3: CASSYRDRDGYTF
DNA: TGTGCCAGCAGCTACCGGGACAGGGATGGCTACACCTTC

D: TRBD1
J: TRBJ2-6
size: NA
V: TRBV27
CDR3: CASSLSGTGGHYGLSGANVLTF
DNA: TGTGCCAGCAGTTTATCTGGGACAGGGGGGCACTACGGACTTTCTGGGGCCAACGTCCTGACTTTC